These T cell receptor beta chains were read from a single sample in a study of T cells in Graves' hyperthyroidism and ophthalmopathy. TCRdb reanalysed the multiplex PCR reads using MiXCR and keeps one entry per CDR3 protein. The table records a few hundred thousand distinct CDR3 sequences, 46% of them present only once. Sequenced input: peripheral blood or thyroid tissue (not recorded which). The receptors were sampled from a young woman with Graves' hyperthyroidism. CDR3s include the opening cysteine and the closing phenylalanine or tryptophan. The order of the fields is CDR3 length, D gene, J gene, clone size, V gene, CDR3 protein, CDR3 DNA. A D gene is named only where the DNA matches it firmly. Clone size is given for some rows only: seen once, a few or many times, or a class if the clone is expanded.

15 | TRBD1 | TRBJ1-2 | . | TRBV2 | CASSLGQGSNYGYTF | TGTGCCAGCAGCCTCGGACAGGGGAGCAACTATGGCTACACCTTC
13 | . | TRBJ2-1 | . | TRBV25-1 | CASSAPFYNEQFF | TGTGCCAGCAGTGCTCCTTTTTACAATGAGCAGTTCTTC
14 | . | TRBJ1-1 | many | TRBV19 | CASSSTVGNTEAFF | TGTGCCAGTAGTTCCACGGTCGGGAACACTGAAGCTTTCTTT
14 | TRBD1 | TRBJ1-2 | . | TRBV25-1 | CASTHRGLYYGYTF | TGTGCCAGCACCCACAGGGGGCTTTACTATGGCTACACCTTC
12 | . | TRBJ1-2 | once | TRBV25-1 | CASSHGGQGYTF | TGTGCCAGCAGCCATGGGGGGCAAGGCTACACCTTC
17 | TRBD1 | TRBJ1-3 | . | TRBV10-3 | CAISTGQAVNTENTIYF | TGTGCCATCAGTACGGGACAGGCCGTCAACACTGAAAACACCATATATTTT
12 | . | TRBJ1-1 | few | TRBV7-2 | CASSHPVAEAFF | TGTGCCAGCAGCCACCCAGTTGCTGAAGCTTTCTTT
12 | . | TRBJ1-2 | many | TRBV4-2 | CASSPGPSSYTF | TGTGCCAGCAGCCCAGGGCCTTCCAGCTACACCTTC
17 | . | TRBJ2-2 | . | TRBV7-2 | CASSLALADLGTGELFF | TGTGCCAGCAGCTTAGCGCTGGCCGACCTCGGCACCGGGGAGCTGTTTTTT
16 | . | TRBJ1-1 | . | TRBV7-6 | CASSPGGGELNTEAFF | TGTGCCAGCAGCCCAGGTGGGGGGGAATTGAACACTGAAGCTTTCTTC
14 | . | TRBJ2-5 | . | TRBV2 | CASSEAGKIETQYF | TGTGCCAGCAGTGAAGCGGGAAAGATTGAGACCCAGTACTTC
16 | TRBD2 | TRBJ2-2 | . | TRBV7-8 | CASSLVLAGSTGELFF | TGTGCCAGCAGCTTGGTTCTAGCGGGATCCACCGGGGAGCTGTTTTTT
11 | . | TRBJ2-1 | . | TRBV12-3/TRBV12-4 | CASSLGDEQFF | TGTGCCAGCAGTTTAGGGGATGAGCAGTTCTTC
17 | . | TRBJ2-6 | . | TRBV5-1 | CASTKVTGATGANVLTF | TGCGCCAGCACCAAAGTAACGGGGGCTACTGGGGCCAACGTCCTGACTTTC
16 | . | TRBJ2-7 | few | TRBV7-6 | CASTINRDSVSYEQYF | TGTGCCAGCACCATAAACCGGGACTCCGTCTCCTACGAGCAGTACTTC
14 | TRBD1 | TRBJ2-5 | . | TRBV10-3 | CAIGSGQGMGTQYF | TGTGCCATCGGTTCGGGACAGGGGATGGGGACCCAGTACTTC